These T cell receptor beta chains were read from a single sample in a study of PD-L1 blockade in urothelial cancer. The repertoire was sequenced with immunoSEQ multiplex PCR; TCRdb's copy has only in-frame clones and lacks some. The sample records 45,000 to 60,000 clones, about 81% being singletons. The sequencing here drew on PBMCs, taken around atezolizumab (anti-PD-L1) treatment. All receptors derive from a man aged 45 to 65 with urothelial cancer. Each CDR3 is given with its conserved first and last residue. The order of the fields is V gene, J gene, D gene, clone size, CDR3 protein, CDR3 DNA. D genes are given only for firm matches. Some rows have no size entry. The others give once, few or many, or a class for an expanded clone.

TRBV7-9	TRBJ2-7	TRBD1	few	CASSVTGTGNDEQYF	TGTGCCAGCAGCGTGACCGGGACAGGGAACGACGAGCAGTACTTC
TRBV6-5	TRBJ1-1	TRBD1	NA	CASRPHRGHGTEAFF	TGTGCCAGCAGACCCCACAGGGGGCATGGCACTGAAGCTTTCTTT
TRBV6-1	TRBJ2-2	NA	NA	CASMMGGSNTGELFF	TGTGCCAGCATGATGGGGGGATCGAACACCGGGGAGCTGTTTTTT
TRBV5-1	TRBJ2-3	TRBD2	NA	CASSLASGGGDTQYF	TGCGCCAGCAGCTTGGCTAGCGGGGGGGGAGATACGCAGTATTTT
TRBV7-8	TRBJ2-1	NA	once	CASSLMRSLNGDEQFF	TGTGCCAGCAGCTTAATGCGGAGCCTGAACGGGGATGAGCAGTTCTTC
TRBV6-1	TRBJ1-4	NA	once	CASSTGRPPEKLFF	TGTGCCAGCAGTACAGGCCGACCACCTGAAAAACTGTTTTTT
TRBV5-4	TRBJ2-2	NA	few	CASSARVEGPGELFF	TGTGCCAGCAGCGCGAGGGTGGAGGGCCCCGGGGAGCTGTTTTTT
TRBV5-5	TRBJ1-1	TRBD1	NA	CASSTPMGQGAEAFF	TGTGCCAGCAGCACACCAATGGGACAGGGTGCTGAAGCTTTCTTT
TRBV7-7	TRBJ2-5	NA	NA	CASSPAGTGGGETQYF	TGTGCTAGCAGCCCAGCGGGAACAGGGGGGGGAGAGACCCAGTACTTC
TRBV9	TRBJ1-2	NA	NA	CASSGHRVRGGYTF	TGTGCCAGCAGCGGACACAGGGTTAGGGGCGGCTACACCTTC
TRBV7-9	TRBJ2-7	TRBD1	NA	CASSLTGQKDYEQYF	TGTGCCAGCAGCTTGACAGGGCAAAAGGACTACGAGCAGTACTTC
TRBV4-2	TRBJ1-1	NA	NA	CASSQDWGGTEAFF	TGTGCCAGCAGCCAAGATTGGGGAGGGACTGAAGCTTTCTTT
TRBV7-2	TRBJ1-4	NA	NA	CASSFRDSSGEKLFF	TGTGCCAGCAGCTTCCGGGACTCCAGTGGAGAAAAACTGTTTTTT
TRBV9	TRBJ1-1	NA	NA	CASSVDGGGTPTEAFF	TGTGCCAGCAGCGTAGACGGGGGGGGGACCCCAACTGAAGCTTTCTTT
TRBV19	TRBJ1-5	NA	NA	CASSIPYRAVGNQPQHF	TGTGCCAGTAGTATTCCATACAGGGCTGTTGGCAATCAGCCCCAGCATTTT
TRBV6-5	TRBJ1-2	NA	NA	CASQRGGAYGYTF	TGTGCCAGCCAAAGGGGGGGCGCCTATGGCTACACCTTC
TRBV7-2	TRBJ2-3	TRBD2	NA	CASSLESSGGGTQYF	TGTGCCAGCAGCTTAGAATCTAGCGGGGGGGGTACGCAGTATTTT
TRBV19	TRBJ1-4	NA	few	CASSTYRDEKLFF	TGTGCCAGTAGTACCTACAGGGATGAAAAACTGTTTTTT
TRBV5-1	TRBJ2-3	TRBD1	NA	CASSWDSPTDTQYF	TGCGCCAGCAGCTGGGACAGCCCCACAGATACGCAGTATTTT
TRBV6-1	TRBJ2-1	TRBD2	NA	CASSERGAYNEQFF	TGTGCCAGCAGTGAGCGGGGGGCCTACAATGAGCAGTTCTTC
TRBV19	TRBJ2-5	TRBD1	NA	CASKATGGGLETQYF	TGTGCCAGTAAAGCTACAGGGGGCGGCTTGGAGACCCAGTACTTC
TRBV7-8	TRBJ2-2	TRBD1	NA	CASSLAVRQGVSTGELFF	TGTGCCAGCAGCTTAGCGGTACGGCAGGGGGTGTCCACCGGGGAGCTGTTTTTT
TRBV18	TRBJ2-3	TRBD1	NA	CASSRRPGQGYSTDTQYF	TGTGCCAGCTCGCGGCGACCGGGACAGGGCTATTCGACAGATACGCAGTATTTT
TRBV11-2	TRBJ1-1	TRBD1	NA	CASSFLQGAPTEAFF	TGTGCCAGCAGCTTCTTACAGGGGGCGCCCACTGAAGCTTTCTTT
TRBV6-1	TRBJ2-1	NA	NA	CASSELSGLYNEQFF	TGTGCCAGCAGTGAATTGTCAGGGCTGTACAATGAGCAGTTCTTC
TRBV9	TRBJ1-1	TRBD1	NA	CASTQGALTRNTEAFF	TGTGCCAGTACCCAGGGGGCGCTGACCCGAAACACTGAAGCTTTCTTT
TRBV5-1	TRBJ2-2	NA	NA	CASSLAGTPGTGELFF	TGCGCCAGCAGCTTAGCCGGGACTCCAGGCACCGGGGAGCTGTTTTTT
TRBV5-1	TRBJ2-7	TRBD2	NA	CASSLAGGGSYEQYF	TGCGCCAGCAGCTTGGCGGGTGGCGGGAGCTACGAGCAGTACTTC
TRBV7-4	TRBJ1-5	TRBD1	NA	CASSCERGQGDQPQHF	TGTGCCAGCAGTTGTGAAAGGGGACAGGGAGATCAGCCCCAGCATTTT
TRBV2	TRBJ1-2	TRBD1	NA	CASSEDRGNYGYTF	TGTGCCAGCAGCGAGGACAGGGGCAACTATGGCTACACCTTC
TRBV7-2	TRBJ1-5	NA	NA	CASSSQGIRQPQHF	TGTGCCAGCAGCTCCCAGGGTATCAGGCAGCCCCAGCATTTT
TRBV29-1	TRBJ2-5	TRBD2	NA	CSVKLPGLAETQYF	TGCAGCGTGAAATTACCGGGACTAGCGGAGACCCAGTACTTC
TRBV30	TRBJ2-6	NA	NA	CAWRLSGANVLTF	TGTGCCTGGAGACTCTCTGGGGCCAACGTCCTGACTTTC
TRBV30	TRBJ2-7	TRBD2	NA	CACPGTSGSYEQYF	TGTGCCTGTCCCGGGACTAGCGGCTCCTACGAGCAGTACTTC
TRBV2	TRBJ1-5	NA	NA	CASSQTSLSNQPQHF	TGTGCCAGCAGTCAGACATCCCTTAGCAATCAGCCCCAGCATTTT
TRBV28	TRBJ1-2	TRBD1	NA	CASSFPGQGGYGYTF	TGTGCCAGCAGTTTTCCCGGACAGGGAGGGTATGGCTACACCTTC
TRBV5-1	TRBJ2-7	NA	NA	CASSSAPDTSYEQYF	TGCGCCAGCAGCTCGGCTCCGGACACCTCCTACGAGCAGTACTTC
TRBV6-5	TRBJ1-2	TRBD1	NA	CASSGRGRDNYGYTF	TGTGCCAGCAGTGGTAGGGGGCGCGATAACTATGGCTACACCTTC
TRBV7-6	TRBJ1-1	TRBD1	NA	CASSPVGGAGNTEAFF	TGTGCCAGCAGCCCCGTAGGGGGCGCGGGGAACACTGAAGCTTTCTTT
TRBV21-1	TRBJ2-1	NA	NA	CASSGRWDRGYNEQFF	TGTGCCAGCAGCGGTAGGTGGGACAGGGGATACAATGAGCAGTTCTTC
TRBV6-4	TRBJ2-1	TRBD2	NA	CASRSFSGAYNEQFF	TGTGCCAGCAGGTCCTTTAGCGGGGCCTACAATGAGCAGTTCTTC
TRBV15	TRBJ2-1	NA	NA	CATSTRVSSYNEQFF	TGTGCCACCAGCACTCGGGTTAGCTCCTACAATGAGCAGTTCTTC